These 31 T cell receptor beta chains came from one sample sequenced in a study of T cells in women clearing cervical HPV infection. TCRdb's copy holds only in-frame clones and misses some; the assay was immunoSEQ multiplex PCR. The listing records 25,000 to 35,000 clones. The sequenced sample was blood buffy coat. The receptors were sampled from a woman aged 18-70 years with a cervical HPV16 infection that either progressed to CIN3+ or cleared (not recorded which).

With respect to this clone: The observed sequence ends 3 residues before the CDR3 terminus, with the missing tail filled in from the germline J gene. The chain uses TRBV7-3 and TRBJ2-3; TRBD2 matches 7 bases. There are 15 residues in the CDR3. CDR1 SGHTA and CDR2 FQGTGA come from the germline V gene. The CDR3 DNA, read in part, is TGTGCCAGCAGTCCCGGTGGGGGACGGGGGGAGACG. It is translated as CASSPGGGRGET. The full CDR3 is CASSPGGGRGETQYF.

Comment on this clone: The sequenced fragment ends 3 residues before the CDR3 boundary, so the rest is inferred from the germline J gene. The rearrangement links TRBV7-3 to TRBJ2-5; 7 bases line up with TRBD2. The V segment lost 3 bases and the J segment 4 bases; nucleotides outside the gene matches: 8. This CDR3 comprises 15 residues. Looked up from germline, CDR1 is SGHTA and CDR2 is FQGTGA. CDR3 DNA (partial): TGTGCCAGCAGCTTGCGGGCTAGCGGAATAGAGACC. Translated: CASSLRASGIET. The CDR3 in its entirety is CASSLRASGIETQYF. The variable domain in full, with the rest retrieved from reference TRBV7-3 and TRBJ2-5, is GAGVSQTPSNKVTEKGKYVELRCDPISGHTALYWYRQSLGQGPEFLIYFQGTGAADDSGLPNDRFFAVRPEGSVSTLKIQRTERGDSAVYLCASSLRASGIETQYFGPGTRLLVL.

Note on this clone: The CDR3 end falls 3 residues outside the read, so it is completed with the germline J gene. The gene calls are TRBV19 and TRBJ1-3; D is uncertain. Looked up from germline, CDR1 is LNHDA and CDR2 is SQIVND (reference sequence). This CDR3 region has 17 residues. Between the trimmed V and J ends, which lost 7 bases and 1 base, there was a span of 20 bases. The CDR3 spells CASIGPGIPRSGNTIYF. The CDR3 DNA, read in part, is TGTGCCAGTATCGGACCGGGGATACCAAGGTCTGGAAACACC.

As for this clone: The CDR3 end is not reached by the read, which stops 3 residues before it; the germline J gene fills it in. V gene TRBV20-1 combines with J gene TRBJ1-3, with TRBD1 identical over 10 bases. Looked up from germline, CDR1 is DFQATT and CDR2 is SNEGSKA (reference sequence). Losses at the gene ends were 6 bases for V and 4 bases for J; bases not matched to a gene: 3. The CDR3 covers 13 residues. The CDR3: CSADRGRGNTIYF. The DNA read from the CDR3 is TGCAGTGCCGACAGGGGGCGAGGAAACACC.

Regarding this clone: Read data end 3 residues before the CDR3 end; the end is taken from the germline J gene. The chain links TRBV20-1 to TRBJ1-1; tentatively, D is TRBD1 (5 bases). Germline V gene sequence: CDR1 DFQATT, CDR2 SNEGSKA (reference sequence). This CDR3 region has 13 residues. Trimming removed 1 base at V and 1 base at J, with 7 bases between. CDR3 DNA, as far as it was read: TGCAGTGCTAGAGGACAGAAGAACACTGAA. Amino acid sequence: CSARGQKNTE. The CDR3 reads in full as CSARGQKNTEAFF.

A note on this clone: The observed sequence ends 3 residues before the CDR3 terminus, with the missing tail filled in from the germline J gene. This sequence joins TRBV7-3 and TRBJ2-2; 7 nucleotides match TRBD1. Germline V gives CDR1 SGHTA, CDR2 FQGTGA. The CDR3 runs to 13 residues. J was trimmed by 6 bases and V by 4 bases; bases with no gene match: 2. The DNA read from the CDR3 is TGTGCCAGCAGCTCCGACAGGGCCGGGGAG. Its translation is CASSSDRAGE. In full, the CDR3 reads CASSSDRAGELFF.

About this clone itself: The DNA ends 3 residues before the CDR3 does, and the rest of the CDR3 is filled in from the germline J gene. The gene calls are TRBV19 and TRBJ1-2; 12 bases align to TRBD1. V lost 11 bases, J lost 1 base, and 11 bases stayed unmatched. This CDR3 is built from 16 residues. Germline V gene data show CDR1 as LNHDA and CDR2 as SQIVND (reference sequence). The CDR3 here is CASQGTGGDRNYGYTF. Incomplete CDR3 DNA: TGTGCCTCTCAAGGGACAGGGGGCGATCGTAACTATGGC.

Comment on this clone: The read terminates 3 residues ahead of where the CDR3 ends, so the germline J gene completes it. The chain is built from TRBV5-1 and TRBJ2-7; 10 bases agree with TRBD1. This CDR3 is built from 18 residues. Trimming removed 2 bases from V and 3 bases from J; junction bases left unmatched: 14. Looked up from germline, CDR1 is SGHRS and CDR2 is YFSETQ. CDR3 DNA, as far as it was read: TGCGCCAGCAGCTTAGGGGACAGGGGCCTTTTCTCCGACTACGAG. Encoded protein: CASSLGDRGLFSDYE. The whole CDR3 region reads CASSLGDRGLFSDYEQYF.

As concerns this clone: The read comes to an end 3 residues before the CDR3 does, leaving the germline J gene to fill in the end. The V and J genes are TRBV19 and TRBJ2-3; TRBD2 aligns across 13 bases. The CDR3 loop spans 16 amino acids. CDR1 is LNHDA and CDR2 is SQIVND in the germline V gene (reference sequence). The CDR3 is CASSTSGTSGAITQYF. The sequenced part of the CDR3 DNA is TGTGCCAGTAGTACCTCCGGGACTAGCGGGGCCATAACG.

Note on this clone: The read gets to within 3 residues of the CDR3 end, and the germline J gene fills in the rest. The chain joins TRBV20-1 to TRBJ2-7; 8 bases are a match to TRBD2. The J segment lost 3 bases and the V segment lost 3 bases, leaving 10 bases of the junction unmatched. Germline V gene lookup returns CDR1 DFQATT and CDR2 SNEGSKA (reference sequence). The CDR3 contains 15 residues. CDR3 protein: CSASDRGLGIYEQYF. The part of the CDR3 DNA that was read is TGCAGTGCTAGCGACCGGGGACTAGGGATCTACGAG.

Details on this clone: The read stops 3 residues short of the end of the CDR3; the missing end is completed from the germline J gene. The rearrangement uses TRBV20-1 and TRBJ2-5; TRBD2 matches at 7 bases. The CDR3 covers 15 residues. Germline V gives CDR1 DFQATT, CDR2 SNEGSKA (reference sequence). Germline trimming cut 0 bases from V and 2 bases from J; bases unmatched to any gene: 6. The CDR3 DNA, read in part, is TGCAGTGCTAGAGATCCAGCGGGAAGGCAAGAGACC. Translating gives CSARDPAGRQET. The whole CDR3 reads CSARDPAGRQETQYF.

The sequenced CDR3 bases are TGCAGCGTTGATGCGCGGATCTGGAAGACC. Translation gives CSVDARIWKT. From start to end, the CDR3 is CSVDARIWKTQYF. V gene TRBV29-1 combines with J gene TRBJ2-5; no reliable D call. The CDR3 goes on 3 residues after the read ends, and that part is filled in from the germline J gene. CDR3 length equals 13 residues. Trimming took 3 bases from V and 6 from J, leaving 14 bases between them. CDR1 is SQVTM and CDR2 is ANQGSEA in the germline V gene.

Comments on this clone: The DNA ends 3 residues before the CDR3 does, and the rest of the CDR3 is filled in from the germline J gene. This same CDR3 is encoded by further DNA sequences in the sample. The V call is TRBV30, the J call TRBJ1-3; a possible D gene is TRBD1 (5 bases). This CDR3 has 14 residues. Trimming cost V 3 bases and J 7 bases, with 16 bases left between them. Germline assignment: CDR1 GTSNPN and CDR2 SVGIG (reference sequence). The covered CDR3 bases are TGTGCCTGGAGCGTACAGGCCATCGACAACACC. Translated: CAWSVQAIDNT. The full CDR3 protein is CAWSVQAIDNTIYF. Based on the CDR3 plus reference TRBV30 and TRBJ1-3, the full variable domain is SQTIHQWPATLVQPVGSPLSLECTVEGTSNPNLYWYRQAAGRGLQLLFYSVGIGQISSEVPQNLSASRPQDRQFILSSKKLLLSDSGFYLCAWSVQAIDNTIYFGEGSWLTVV.

Comment on this clone: Read sequence stops 3 residues before the CDR3 end, and the germline J gene provides the missing end. This chain connects TRBV5-1 to TRBJ1-6; D call uncertain. V shed 0 bases and J shed 10 bases, with 8 bases lying between them. The CDR3 covers 13 residues. The V gene's germline CDR1 is SGHRS and CDR2 YFSETQ. CDR3 residues: CASSLALGSPLHF. The CDR3 DNA, read in part, is TGCGCCAGCAGCTTGGCGCTAGGATCACCC.

Note on this clone: With the read ending 3 residues before the CDR3 end, the germline J gene is used to fill in that end. The chain joins TRBV20-1 to TRBJ2-1; 15 bases align to TRBD2. The CDR3 is 17 residues long. Germline CDR1 reads DFQATT; CDR2 reads SNEGSKA (reference sequence). J gave up 3 bases and V 3 bases, and 6 bases lay outside the gene matches. This CDR3 reads CSARERGLAGGYNEQFF. The CDR3 DNA, read in part, is TGCAGTGCTAGGGAGAGGGGACTAGCGGGAGGCTACAATGAG.

A word on this clone: The CDR3 extends 3 residues past the end of the read, so its final part is completed from the germline J gene. This chain joins TRBV6-4 and TRBJ2-1; the match to TRBD1 covers 9 bases. This CDR3 contains 15 residues. V lost 4 bases to trimming and J lost 7 bases; unmatched junction nucleotides: 8. Looked up from germline, CDR1 is MRHNA and CDR2 is SNTAGT. Incomplete CDR3 DNA: TGTGCCAGCAGTGGGGCCCACGGGACAGGGAATGAG. Its translation: CASSGAHGTGNE. The entire CDR3 is CASSGAHGTGNEQFF.

CDR3 in amino acids: CSAGQDASQYF. Incomplete CDR3 DNA: TGCAGTGCTGGACAGGACGCGTCG. The chain recombines TRBV20-1 with TRBJ2-3; 7 bases map to TRBD1. The read finishes 3 residues shy of the CDR3 end, and the germline J gene is used to complete it. This CDR3 has 11 amino acids. Germline lookup yields CDR1 DFQATT and CDR2 SNEGSKA (reference sequence).

A remark on this clone: The read falls 3 residues short of the CDR3 end, and the missing part is taken from the germline J gene. This chain uses TRBV7-3 with TRBJ2-2, with 7 bases lining up with TRBD2. The CDR3 loop spans 15 amino acids. V lost 5 bases and J lost 0; bases outside the gene matches: 3. From germline, CDR1 is SGHTA and CDR2 FQGTGA. The sequenced CDR3 bases are TGTGCCAGCAGCGCGGGACTACCGAACACCGGGGAG. The encoded protein is CASSAGLPNTGE. The whole CDR3 sequence is CASSAGLPNTGELFF.

In the case of this clone: Coverage ceases 3 residues before the CDR3 finishes, and the germline J gene fills in the end. The chain couples TRBV6-4 to TRBJ2-2; D possibly corresponds to TRBD1 (6 bases). Trimming left V 4 bases short and J 6 bases short, with 15 bases between. Germline CDR1 is MRHNA and CDR2 is SNTAGT. The CDR3 extends over 15 amino acids. CDR3 DNA, as far as it was read: TGTGCCAGCAGTGTGGGGGCCATGGGTGCCGGGGAG. Translated: CASSVGAMGAGE. The CDR3, in full, reads CASSVGAMGAGELFF.

As concerns this clone: The read falls 3 residues short of the CDR3 end, and the missing part is taken from the germline J gene. V usage is TRBV5-1 and J usage is TRBJ1-2; no reliable D call. V gave up 4 bases and J gave up 3 bases, with 16 bases separating them. The CDR3 spans 15 residues. Germline CDR1 is SGHRS and CDR2 is YFSETQ. This chain's CDR3 is CASSLLFVGDYGYTF. The covered CDR3 bases are TGCGCCAGCAGCCTCCTTTTCGTCGGGGACTATGGC.

Concerning this clone: The read halts 3 residues ahead of the CDR3 end, with the missing end drawn from the germline J gene. The chain couples TRBV20-1 to TRBJ2-3, with 8 nucleotides matching TRBD2. This CDR3 is built from 15 residues. The ends lost 7 bases at V and 3 bases at J; junction bases unmatched: 12. Germline V gene data show CDR1 as DFQATT and CDR2 as SNEGSKA (reference sequence). Partial CDR3 DNA: TGCAGTGGGGGACTAGGTCTTTTTAGTACAGATACG. Translated, it gives CSGGLGLFSTDT. The whole CDR3 region reads CSGGLGLFSTDTQYF.

Comments on this clone: The read halts 3 residues ahead of the CDR3 end, with the missing end drawn from the germline J gene. The V and J genes are TRBV6-4 and TRBJ2-1; D perhaps matches TRBD1 (6 bases). The germline V gene encodes CDR1 MRHNA and CDR2 SNTAGT. There are 16 residues in the CDR3. V was cut by 0 bases and J by 1 base, with 10 bases left in between. CDR3 amino acids: CASSDSDSSSYNEQFF. The sequenced part of the CDR3 DNA is TGTGCCAGCAGTGACTCGGACAGCTCATCCTACAATGAG.

To note about this clone: One end of the junction is discordant with germline, which a read error may explain. The read is 3 residues too short to cover the CDR3 end, so that end is filled in from the germline J gene. The identical CDR3 is also encoded by other nucleotide sequences in the sample. The gene calls are TRBV29-1 and TRBJ1-2, with D possibly TRBD1 on 5 matching bases. The CDR3 is made up of 12 amino acids. Germline V gives CDR1 SQVTM, CDR2 ANQGSEA. CDR3 DNA (partial): TGCAGCGCCCCGACAGAGATCTATGGG. Amino acids: CSAPTEIYG. The CDR3 as a whole reads CSAPTEIYGYTF.

On this clone: The read ends 3 residues shy of where the CDR3 ends; the end is completed using the germline J gene. This rearrangement joins TRBV5-6 to TRBJ1-4; no definite D call. The CDR3 extends over 13 amino acids. Germline CDR1 and CDR2: SGHDT and YYEEEE. The V end lost 4 bases, the J end lost 7 bases, and 11 bases lay between the germline ends. CDR3 DNA (partial): TGTGCCAGCAGCATATTTAAGGGTGAAAAA. This sequence encodes CASSIFKGEK. The entire CDR3 reads CASSIFKGEKLFF.

For this clone: The read terminates 3 residues ahead of where the CDR3 ends, so the germline J gene completes it. The chain is built from TRBV2 and TRBJ2-7; possibly TRBD2 for D (5 bases). V was cut by 6 bases and J by 0 bases, with 15 bases left in between. Germline V CDR1 and CDR2: SNHLY, FYNNEI. The length of the CDR3 is 15 residues. The DNA read from the CDR3 is TGTGCCAGCAGAACGGGGAGTAGCGTCTCCTACGAG. Protein: CASRTGSSVSYE. Given in full, the CDR3 is CASRTGSSVSYEQYF.

On this clone itself: The CDR3 goes on 3 residues after the read ends, and that part is filled in from the germline J gene. This chain joins TRBV20-1 and TRBJ2-7, with D tentatively TRBD1 (5 bases). Germline CDR1 is DFQATT and CDR2 is SNEGSKA (reference sequence). The CDR3 loop spans 13 amino acids. The V end was cut by 0 bases, the J end by 4 bases, with 10 bases between. CDR3: CSARDRQRYEQYF. The sequenced part of the CDR3 DNA is TGCAGTGCTAGAGACAGACAGAGGTACGAG.

Concerning this clone: Sequencing ends 3 residues short of the CDR3 end; the germline J gene provides the rest. The J gene is TRBJ1-2, the V gene TRBV12-3 or TRBV12-4; perhaps TRBD1 as D (6 bases). This CDR3 spans 12 amino acids. The CDR3 sequence is CASSQTGYGYTF. The CDR3 bases that were read are TGTGCCAGCAGCCAAACAGGGTACGGC.

Worth noting for this clone: Sequencing ends 3 residues short of the CDR3 end; the germline J gene provides the rest. The chain combines TRBV10-1 with TRBJ2-7; 10 bases are a match to TRBD1. The germline V gene has CDR1 WNHNN and CDR2 SYGVQD (reference sequence). The J segment lost 2 bases and the V segment lost 6 bases, leaving 7 bases of the junction unmatched. This CDR3 has 15 residues. The CDR3 DNA, read in part, is TGCGCCAGCAGCACGGGACAGGGGTTTCCCTACGAG. It translates to CASSTGQGFPYE. The whole CDR3 sequence reads CASSTGQGFPYEQYF.

With regard to this clone: Coverage ceases 3 residues before the CDR3 finishes, and the germline J gene fills in the end. The rearrangement links TRBV20-1 to TRBJ2-1, with 7 bases aligning to TRBD1. V lost 7 bases to trimming and J lost 5 bases; unmatched junction nucleotides: 11. The germline gives CDR1 DFQATT, CDR2 SNEGSKA (reference sequence). The CDR3 covers 14 residues. The DNA read from the CDR3 is TGCAGTGTGGGGAACAGGGGCTGGAACAATGAG. The encoded protein is CSVGNRGWNNE. The complete CDR3 sequence is CSVGNRGWNNEQFF.

Turning to this clone: The CDR3 extends 3 residues past the end of the read, so its final part is completed from the germline J gene. The chain has TRBV18 and TRBJ2-7; D is undetermined. Trimming cost V 3 bases and J 2 bases, with 11 bases left between them. CDR1 and CDR2 (germline): KGHSH, LQKENI. This CDR3 has 14 amino acids. CDR3 in amino acids: CASSPSRSTYEQYF. CDR3 DNA, as far as it was read: TGTGCCAGCTCACCCTCTAGGTCCACCTACGAG.

Concerning this clone: The read is 3 residues too short to cover the CDR3 end, so that end is filled in from the germline J gene. The rearrangement joins TRBV30 to TRBJ2-5; D is uncertain. V lost 3 bases, J lost 5 bases, and 13 bases lay in between. CDR1 GTSNPN and CDR2 SVGIG come from the germline V gene (reference sequence). The CDR3 sequence is 13 residues long. The part of the CDR3 DNA that was read is TGTGCCTGGAGGTCTGGGCCGAAGGAGACC. Its protein is CAWRSGPKET. In full, the CDR3 reads CAWRSGPKETQYF.